The rows below give T cell receptor beta chains drawn from one sample of a study of blood T cell repertoires in COVID-19. The data were produced by immunoSEQ multiplex PCR, yet TCRdb's version contains in-frame clones alone and is incomplete. This repertoire shows around 250,000 clones, more than 70% found once; its top ten account for 4.5% to 7%. The sample taken for sequencing was peripheral blood. These receptors originate from a man older than 75 with acute or convalescent COVID-19. Both conserved end residues are trimmed from each CDR3.

v_call	j_call	cdr3_aa
TRBV18	TRBJ1-1	ASSPTGTNTEAF
TRBV30	TRBJ1-2	AWRPDRGYGYT
TRBV28	TRBJ2-1	ASKRSGRALVSNEQF
TRBV7-3	TRBJ2-1	ASSLRAGGTEMGNYNEQF
TRBV7-8	TRBJ1-5	ASSLDGQGLGKQPQH
TRBV12-3/TRBV12-4	TRBJ1-2	ASTLSWSSYYT
TRBV10-3	TRBJ2-2	ASSGTGDTGELF
TRBV19	TRBJ1-2	ASRTDRAQGGYT
TRBV5-1	TRBJ2-1	ASSRKPTSGSSYNEQF
TRBV6-1	TRBJ1-2	ASSEWTGPLFGYT
TRBV4-1	TRBJ2-7	ASSHPPPGSSYEQY
TRBV7-9	TRBJ2-5	ASSFPGTGAETQY
TRBV19	TRBJ1-2	ASSLVQRWRAGVHGYT
TRBV3-1/TRBV3-2	TRBJ2-7	ASSQEQGAYEQY
TRBV5-4	TRBJ1-2	ASSLVAGGSGYT
TRBV28	TRBJ2-1	ASSLNGRAYNEQF
TRBV3-1/TRBV3-2	TRBJ1-2	ASSQAGGYGYT
TRBV5-1	TRBJ2-3	ASSVSGQGADTQY
TRBV11-2	TRBJ1-6	ASSQGSHNSPLH
TRBV28	TRBJ1-6	ASSLGDRNNSPLH
TRBV12-5	TRBJ2-3	ASGLGAYGTDTQY
TRBV30	TRBJ2-3	AWGPSPSTDTQY
TRBV27	TRBJ1-1	ASSPTPGTAKHEAF
TRBV3-1/TRBV3-2	TRBJ2-7	ASSGPRGYEQY
TRBV2	TRBJ1-5	ASSLSGVQPQH
TRBV5-1	TRBJ1-2	ASSPGQNYGYT
TRBV7-9	TRBJ1-3	ASSRTGGNTIY